Presented here are 2 T cell receptor beta chains from one specimen sequenced in a study of T cells in Graves' hyperthyroidism and ophthalmopathy. Amplified TCR beta CDR3 regions came from RNA transcripts. The TCR CDR3 first-round RT-PCR relied on the HTBI primer set. TCRdb called the multiplex PCR reads again in MiXCR, with one record for every CDR3 protein. The sample has around 290,000 distinct CDR3 sequences, about 14% seen once. The specimen sequenced was blood. The receptors here all came from a woman aged 30 to 39 with Graves' hyperthyroidism that later progressed to Graves' ophthalmopathy.

At least ten counts were recorded for this clonotype. The CDR3 DNA reads TGTGCCAGCAGGGTTAGCGGGCTCAACAATGAGCAGTTCTTC. This translates into CASRVSGLNNEQFF. The V call is TRBV7-9, the J call TRBJ2-1; TRBD2 matches at 7 bases. Germline CDR1 is SEHNR and CDR2 is FQNEAQ (reference sequence). The CDR3 runs to 14 residues. The V and J ends lost 6 bases and 5 bases, in that order; junction bases with no gene match: 7.

In this sample, this clonotype turned up many times. The chain couples TRBV30 to TRBJ2-3, with D uncertain. This CDR3 is built from 15 residues. Trimming cost V 2 bases and J 2 bases, with 14 bases left between them. Germline V lookup: CDR1 GTSNPN, CDR2 SVGIG (reference sequence). The chain's CDR3 is CAWSSSPPLTDTQYF. As DNA, the CDR3 is TGTGCCTGGAGTTCCAGCCCACCTCTCACAGATACGCAGTATTTT.